This TCR beta chain was identified in a study of shared clonotypes between healthy human individuals. Points from the study as a whole: It was observed that approximately 5% of naive CD4 clonotypes were shared across several donors. With few donors, the genetic and exposure-history diversity represented was limited. Sorted-subset sequencing, rarefaction showed, was incomplete despite large depth. When compared with the clonotypes that were shared by all four sorted-subset donors, the non-shared clonotypes turned out to have lower generation probabilities.

As concerns this clone: Its matching antigen is unknown.

Naive CD8 cells comprised CD45RO-negative, CCR7-positively selected cells, excluding terminally differentiated effector memory CD45RA+ cells. Trimming took off 3 bases at V and 4 bases at J, with 9 bases between the two ends. The CDR3 has 13 residues. Germline V gene lookup returns CDR1 MDHEN and CDR2 SYDVKM. The protocol was immunoSEQ multiplex PCR, while the TCRdb copy is restricted to in-frame clones and leaves out a portion. The table records some 2 million clones, about 95% of them present only once. The rearrangement uses TRBV28 and TRBJ1-2; no clear D. Sequences were obtained from naive CD8+ T cells sorted from blood. This sequence was found in a man younger than 35 in good health. DNA of the CDR3: TGTGCCAGCAGTTTTAGGCAGGCCTATGGCTACACCTTC. Translation gives CASSFRQAYGYTF.